The 14 T cell receptor beta chains below come from one sample, sequenced in a study of blood T cell repertoires in COVID-19. Repertoires were generated with immunoSEQ multiplex PCR, while TCRdb's copy carries only in-frame clones and drops some. The sample has roughly 26,000 clones, 90% to 95% seen once. The source material was peripheral blood. Receptors originate from a human donor with active COVID-19. The donor label of this sample is uncertain.

The gene calls are TRBV3-1 (or the pseudogene TRBV3-2) and TRBJ2-5; TRBD2 aligns across 8 bases. In germline, CDR1 is LGHDT, CDR2 YNNKEL (reference sequence). This CDR3 contains 17 residues. J lost 4 bases, V lost 0 bases, and 10 bases had no gene match. The CDR3 spells CASSQDELAVRGETQYF. The CDR3 DNA follows: TGTGCCAGCAGCCAAGACGAACTAGCGGTACGGGGAGAGACCCAGTACTTC.

This clone was counted between two and nine times. V is TRBV6-1 and J is TRBJ2-1; 10 nucleotides match TRBD2. Germline V gene lookup returns CDR1 MNHNS and CDR2 SASEGT. V gave up 4 bases and J gave up 1 base; unmatched junction bases: 1. This CDR3 contains 15 residues. DNA for the CDR3: TGTGCCAGCAGTGCAGCGGGAGGGTCCTACAATGAGCAGTTCTTC. Its translation: CASSAAGGSYNEQFF.

J is TRBJ2-7 and V is TRBV7-2, with 12 bases aligning to TRBD2. This CDR3 has 16 amino acids. Germline values: CDR1 SGHTA, CDR2 FQGNSA. With 5 bases clipped from V and 2 bases from J, the junction kept 7 bases outside the gene matches. DNA for the CDR3: TGTGCCAGCAGCCCAGGGACTAGCGGGTCCCCCTACGAGCAGTACTTC. This codes for CASSPGTSGSPYEQYF.

V usage is TRBV5-4 and J usage is TRBJ2-1, with TRBD1 matching 9 bases. The trim removed 1 base at V and 4 bases at J, leaving 6 bases unmatched. The CDR3 length is 16 residues. The germline gives CDR1 SGHNT, CDR2 YYREEE (reference sequence). The CDR3 DNA sequence: TGTGCCAGCAGCTTGCTGACAGGGGGACAATACAATGAGCAGTTCTTC. It yields the protein CASSLLTGGQYNEQFF.

This sequence joins TRBV19 and TRBJ2-3; 7 bases match TRBD1. V lost 5 bases, J lost 0 bases, and 5 bases stayed unmatched. This CDR3 is 15 amino acids long. Per germline, CDR1 LNHDA and CDR2 SQIVND (reference sequence). The CDR3 region has the DNA TGTGCCAGTAGTGCCGACAGGGTCAGCACAGATACGCAGTATTTT. Encoded protein: CASSADRVSTDTQYF.

V and J are TRBV6-6 and TRBJ1-1, with TRBD1 as a possible D gene (5 bases). Trimming cost V 5 bases and J 4 bases, with 17 bases left between them. CDR3 size: 15 residues. Germline CDR1 and CDR2: MNHNY and SVGAGI (reference sequence). CDR3 in DNA: TGTGCCAGCAGTCTTCCACAGGAGTTGGGCACTGAAGCTTTCTTT. Translation: CASSLPQELGTEAFF.

The rearrangement uses TRBV6-5 and TRBJ2-7, with 8 bases lining up with TRBD2. V was pared by 6 bases and J by 6 bases, with 4 bases of the junction left unmatched. The length of the CDR3 is 12 residues. Germline V gene lookup returns CDR1 MNHEY and CDR2 SVGAGI. CDR3 sequence reads: CASRAGDGEQYF. Here the CDR3 DNA reads TGTGCCAGCAGAGCGGGAGATGGCGAGCAGTACTTC.

Here the CDR3 reads CASSQEGGHSNQPQHF. The CDR3 nucleotides read TGCGCCAGCAGCCAAGAAGGGGGACATAGCAATCAGCCCCAGCATTTT. The genes are TRBV4-1 and TRBJ1-5, with D possibly TRBD1 on 6 matching bases. Germline V gene data show CDR1 as MGHRA and CDR2 as YSYEKL. The ends were cut back, 0 bases at V and 0 bases at J, with 9 bases in the middle. This CDR3 is built from 16 residues.

This clone has just a few counts. The chain has TRBV7-9 and TRBJ1-2; TRBD1 aligns across 7 bases. Germline CDR1 is SEHNR and CDR2 is FQNEAQ (reference sequence). Trimming took 5 bases from V and 3 from J; bases not matched to a gene: 6. The length of the CDR3 is 14 residues. The CDR3 DNA is TGTGCCAGCAGCCCGGGACAGAACTACTATGGCTACACCTTC. It translates to CASSPGQNYYGYTF.

This chain uses TRBV5-1 with TRBJ2-3; TRBD2 matches 10 bases. V gave up 0 bases and J gave up 4 bases; unmatched junction bases: 2. CDR3 length equals 15 residues. From germline, CDR1 is SGHRS and CDR2 YFSETQ. CDR3 nucleotides: TGCGCCAGCAGCTTGGATCTAGCGGGGGCAGATACGCAGTATTTT. It translates to CASSLDLAGADTQYF.

CDR3 in amino acids: CASSSRLAEAYEQYF. DNA of the CDR3: TGTGCCAGCAGCTCGAGACTAGCGGAGGCCTACGAGCAGTACTTC. The V call is TRBV6-5, the J call TRBJ2-7; TRBD2 agrees at 9 bases. The CDR3 is 15 residues long. The germline CDR1 and CDR2 sequences are MNHEY and SVGAGI. Unmatched junction bases numbered 8, after V lost 6 bases and J lost 2 bases.

The chain couples TRBV30 to TRBJ2-7; no clear D gene. This CDR3 comprises 12 residues. Trimming shortened V by 3 bases and J by 2 bases, and 8 bases separated the two germline ends. The V gene's germline CDR1 is GTSNPN and CDR2 SVGIG (reference sequence). The CDR3 DNA is TGTGCCTGGAGCAACAAAGCCTACGAGCAGTACTTC. Translation: CAWSNKAYEQYF.

The V and J genes are TRBV28 and TRBJ2-1, with 7 bases lining up with TRBD2. The germline V gene has CDR1 MDHEN and CDR2 SYDVKM. CDR3 length: 14 residues. Trimming at V came to 8 bases and at J to 5 bases, leaving 9 bases not matched to a gene. CDR3 amino acids: CASFEAGEDNEQFF. The CDR3 DNA sequence: TGTGCCAGCTTCGAGGCGGGAGAAGACAATGAGCAGTTCTTC.

V usage is TRBV5-1 and J usage is TRBJ1-1, with a tentative D call TRBD1 (6 bases). The CDR3 contains 15 residues. The V gene's germline CDR1 is SGHRS and CDR2 YFSETQ. With 0 bases removed from V and 0 bases from J, the gap between germline ends came to 9 bases. The CDR3 DNA sequence: TGCGCCAGCAGCTTGGGCCAGGGGTTGAACACTGAAGCTTTCTTT. Translating gives CASSLGQGLNTEAFF.